This TCR beta chain was identified during a study of T cell repertoires in cytomegalovirus infection. For the study at large: Selected CMV epitopes included recently identified HLA-C-restricted ones as well as well-studied HLA-B-restricted ones. CMV infection together with matching HLA type was indicated by public TCR beta signatures. Regarding the study as a whole: In two of eight donors, the top clonotype was HLA-C-restricted CMV-specific. Cumulated frequencies of public TCR beta families served to identify carriers of CMV plus the relevant HLA.

V was cut by 5 bases and J by 3 bases, with 20 bases left in between. Germline values: CDR1 SGHTA, CDR2 FQGNSA. The CDR3 has 16 amino acids. TCRdb re-derived calls from the reads in MiXCR, one entry per CDR3 protein. The sample includes about 830,000 distinct CDR3 sequences, approximately 32% seen only once; the top ten take 12%. This clonotype was seen many times. What it binds is unknown. V usage is TRBV7-2 and J usage is TRBJ2-7; the D gene could be TRBD1 or TRBD2 (5 bases each). Specimen: cultured CD8+ T cells from PBMCs, collected from culture after CMV antigen stimulation. The source is a human donor in good health (CMV status not recorded). Some clones in this sample may be carry-over from other donors' samples. The CDR3 spells CASSPPRGAYNYEQYF. In nucleotides, the CDR3 is TGTGCCAGCAGCCCCCCCCGGGGCGCTTATAACTACGAGCAGTACTTC.